Reported below is one T cell receptor beta chain. Its antigen is unknown. Base quality data are lacking; no much larger clone is found one base away. The germline V gene supplies CDR1 SQVTM and CDR2 ANQGSEA. From cysteine to phenylalanine, the CDR3 is 15 amino acids long. Only the CDR3 DNA is retained, 45 bases long and in frame from the first base. V loses 1 base, J loses 4 bases, and the germline ends lie 16 bases apart. This specimen comes from a study of blood T cell repertoires in COVID-19 (dated by TCRdb to the early 2020s). Study-wide context: Samples covering the acute and convalescent phases of COVID-19 were provided by collaborators in the United States, Italy and Spain. The material from the prospective study consisted of cDNA or gDNA derived from T cells, B-cell-depleted T cells, or PBMCs. The dataset comprised deeply sampled blood TCRbeta repertoires from subjects exposed to, actively infected with, or recovered from COVID-19. The repertoires were released in a freely available public database meant as a resource for research on the immune response to SARS-CoV-2. Samples were obtained from the ongoing ImmuneRACE study (first 160 participants) and from about 1,300 subjects provided by 6 global collaborators. Sample metadata almost always included a de-identified subject ID, COVID-19 status, age in years and sex. HLA class I and class II types, where available, came from metadata supplied by the sample provider rather than from assay-based typing.

TCRbeta CDR3 regions were amplified from genomic DNA using the immunoSEQ Assay, a bias-controlled multiplex PCR. As for how the authors treated the data: The number of nucleated cells in each sample was estimated from the amplification of reference gene primers within the assay. Sequence reads were collapsed and filtered to measure the absolute abundance of every unique TCRbeta CDR3 rearrangement. For each sample, productive Simpson clonality was calculated as the square root of Simpson's diversity index across productive rearrangements. Held by TCRdb, this immuneACCESS table contains in-frame sequences only and omits some clones. Under half of the omission traces to an unresolved V gene where checked; the cause of the rest is unknown. V and J calls and clone size are given by that table; D and trimming were obtained from the DNA. This sample comprises some 380,000 clones, roughly 90% of them detected only once. The top ten hold 6.5% to 7% of the sample.

Each collaborating institution followed its own protocols to collect whole blood in K2EDTA tubes. For TCRbeta analysis, collaborator samples were shipped as frozen whole blood, as isolated PBMCs, or as DNA extracted from either sample type. Overall study results and their limits: Clinical and demographic metadata were provided uncurated, with the amount varying by source and participant.

The specimen sequenced was peripheral blood. This TCR derives from a man between 18 and 29 years old with active or convalescent COVID-19. The chain uses TRBV29-1 and TRBJ1-2, with TRBD1 as a weak D call on 6 bases. The CDR3 amino acid sequence is: CSVEGLQQGVYGYTF. The nucleotides read TGCAGCGTTGAAGGGCTTCAACAGGGTGTCTATGGCTACACCTTC.